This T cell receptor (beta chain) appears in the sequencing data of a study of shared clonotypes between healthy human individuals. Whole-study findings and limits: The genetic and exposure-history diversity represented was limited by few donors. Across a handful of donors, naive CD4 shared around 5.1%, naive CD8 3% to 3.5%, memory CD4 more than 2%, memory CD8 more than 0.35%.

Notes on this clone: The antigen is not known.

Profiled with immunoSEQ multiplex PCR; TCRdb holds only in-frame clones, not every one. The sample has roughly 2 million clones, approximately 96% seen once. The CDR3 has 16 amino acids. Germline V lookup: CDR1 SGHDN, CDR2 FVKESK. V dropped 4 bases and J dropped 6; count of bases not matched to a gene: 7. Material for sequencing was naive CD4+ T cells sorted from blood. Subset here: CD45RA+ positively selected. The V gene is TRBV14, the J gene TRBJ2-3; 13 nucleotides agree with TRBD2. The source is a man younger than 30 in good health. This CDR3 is CASSLGTSGVLDTQYF. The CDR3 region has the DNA TGTGCCAGCAGCCTGGGGACTAGCGGGGTTTTGGATACGCAGTATTTT.